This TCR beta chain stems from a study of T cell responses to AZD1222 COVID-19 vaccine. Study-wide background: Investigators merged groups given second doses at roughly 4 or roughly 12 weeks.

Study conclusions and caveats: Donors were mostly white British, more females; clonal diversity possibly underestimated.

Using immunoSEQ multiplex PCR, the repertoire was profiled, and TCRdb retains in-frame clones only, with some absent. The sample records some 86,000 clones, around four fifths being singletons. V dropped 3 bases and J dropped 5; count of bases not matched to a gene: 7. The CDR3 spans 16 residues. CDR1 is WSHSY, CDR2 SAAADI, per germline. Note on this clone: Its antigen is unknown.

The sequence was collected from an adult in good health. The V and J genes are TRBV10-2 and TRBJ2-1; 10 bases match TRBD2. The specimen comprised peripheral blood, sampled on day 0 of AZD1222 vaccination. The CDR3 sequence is CASSEEAGGIHNEQFF. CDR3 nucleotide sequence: TGCGCCAGCAGTGAAGAAGCGGGAGGGATCCACAATGAGCAGTTCTTC.